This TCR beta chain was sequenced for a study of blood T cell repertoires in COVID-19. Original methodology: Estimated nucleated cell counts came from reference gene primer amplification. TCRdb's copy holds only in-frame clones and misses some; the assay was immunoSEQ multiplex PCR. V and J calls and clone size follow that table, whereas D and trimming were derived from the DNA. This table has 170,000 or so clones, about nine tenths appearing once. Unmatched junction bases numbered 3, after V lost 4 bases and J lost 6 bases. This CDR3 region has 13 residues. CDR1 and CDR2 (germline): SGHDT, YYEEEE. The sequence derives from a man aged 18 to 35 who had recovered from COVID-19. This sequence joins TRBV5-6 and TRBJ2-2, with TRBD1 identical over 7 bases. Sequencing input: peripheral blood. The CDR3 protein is CASSTGVAGELFF. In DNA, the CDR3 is TGTGCCAGCAGCACAGGGGTAGCCGGGGAGCTGTTTTTT.